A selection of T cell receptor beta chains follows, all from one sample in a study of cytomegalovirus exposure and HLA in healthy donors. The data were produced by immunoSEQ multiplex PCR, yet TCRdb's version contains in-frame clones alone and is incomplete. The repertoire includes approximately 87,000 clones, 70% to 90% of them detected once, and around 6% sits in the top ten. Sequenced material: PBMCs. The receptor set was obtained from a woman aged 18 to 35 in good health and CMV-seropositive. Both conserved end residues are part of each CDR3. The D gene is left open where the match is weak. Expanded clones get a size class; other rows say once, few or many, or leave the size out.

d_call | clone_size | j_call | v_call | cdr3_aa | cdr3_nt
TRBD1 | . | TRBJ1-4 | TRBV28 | CATFSRDRVEKLFF | TGTGCCACCTTTTCCCGGGACAGGGTCGAAAAACTGTTTTTT
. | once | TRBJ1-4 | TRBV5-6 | CASRLEGATNEKLFF | TGTGCCAGCAGGTTAGAGGGGGCAACTAATGAAAAACTGTTTTTT
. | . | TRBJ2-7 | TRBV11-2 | CASSSQAFSSYEQYF | TGTGCCAGCAGCTCCCAGGCTTTCTCTTCCTACGAGCAGTACTTC
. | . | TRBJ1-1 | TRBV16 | CASSQSIRGTEAFF | TGTGCCAGCAGCCAATCAATTAGGGGCACTGAAGCTTTCTTT
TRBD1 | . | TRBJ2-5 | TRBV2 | CASKLGQGIETQYF | TGTGCCAGCAAACTCGGACAGGGTATCGAGACCCAGTACTTC
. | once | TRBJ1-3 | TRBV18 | CASSPPANSGNTIYF | TGTGCCAGCTCACCACCGGCCAACTCTGGAAACACCATATATTTT
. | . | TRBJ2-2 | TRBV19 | CATKPRTTTGELFF | TGTGCCACCAAGCCCCGGACAACCACCGGGGAGCTGTTTTTT
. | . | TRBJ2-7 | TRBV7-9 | CASSRNLRGDRYEQYF | TGTGCCAGCAGCCGGAATCTCCGCGGGGATCGATACGAGCAGTACTTC
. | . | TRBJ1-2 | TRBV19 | CASSFRARADYGYTF | .
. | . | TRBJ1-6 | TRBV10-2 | CASSDRGSYNSPLHF | TGCGCCAGCAGTGATAGGGGGTCCTATAATTCACCCCTCCACTTT
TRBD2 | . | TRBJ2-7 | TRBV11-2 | CASSLVAGGSYEQYF | TGTGCCAGCAGCTTAGTAGCGGGGGGGTCCTACGAGCAGTACTTC
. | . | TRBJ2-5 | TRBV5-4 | CASSLEGGRNPRAQYF | TGTGCCAGCAGCTTGGAGGGCGGCCGAAACCCCAGGGCCCAGTACTTC
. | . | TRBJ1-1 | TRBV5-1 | CASRLQAALGNTEAFF | TGCGCCAGCCGCCTTCAAGCGGCCCTAGGGAACACTGAAGCTTTCTTT
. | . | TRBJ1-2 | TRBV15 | CATSSLQGFDYGYTF | TGTGCCACCAGCAGTCTACAGGGCTTTGACTATGGCTACACCTTC
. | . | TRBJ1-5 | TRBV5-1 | CASREGHSSNQPQHF | TGCGCCAGCAGAGAAGGACATTCTAGCAATCAGCCCCAGCATTTT
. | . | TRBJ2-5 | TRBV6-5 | CASSVGGGRQETQYF | TGTGCCAGCAGTGTAGGCGGTGGGAGACAAGAGACCCAGTACTTC
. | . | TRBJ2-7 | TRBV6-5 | CASMGDYEQYF | TGTGCCAGCATGGGAGACTACGAGCAGTACTTC
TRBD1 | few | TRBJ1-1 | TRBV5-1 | CASSFGTLPGGMNTEAFF | TGCGCCAGCAGCTTCGGGACACTTCCAGGGGGGATGAACACTGAAGCTTTCTTT
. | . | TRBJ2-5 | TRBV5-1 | CASSSEVGVGTQYF | TGCGCCAGCAGCTCCGAGGTAGGGGTTGGGACCCAGTACTTC
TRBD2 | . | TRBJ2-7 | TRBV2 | CASSDEALAVYEQYF | TGTGCCAGCAGTGATGAGGCACTAGCGGTTTACGAGCAGTACTTC
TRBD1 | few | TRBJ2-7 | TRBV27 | CASTPGGNYEQYF | TGTGCCAGCACCCCAGGGGGCAACTACGAGCAGTACTTC
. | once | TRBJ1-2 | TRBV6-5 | CASTTRSGGYGYTF | TGTGCCAGCACTACACGCTCGGGGGGCTATGGCTACACCTTC
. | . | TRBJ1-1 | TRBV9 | CASSARQFTEAFF | TGTGCCAGCAGCGCCAGACAGTTCACTGAAGCTTTCTTT
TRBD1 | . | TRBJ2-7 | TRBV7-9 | CASSSPTGGGPYEQYF | TGTGCCAGCAGTTCCCCCACAGGGGGCGGACCCTACGAGCAGTACTTC
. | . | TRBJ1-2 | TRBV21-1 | CASSKGEEDYGYTF | TGTGCCAGCAGCAAAGGTGAGGAGGACTATGGCTACACCTTC
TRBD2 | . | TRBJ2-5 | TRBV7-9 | CASSTNFFQRGQETQYF | TGTGCCAGCAGTACAAACTTCTTCCAGCGGGGACAAGAGACCCAGTACTTC
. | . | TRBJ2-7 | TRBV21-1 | CASTRRALKTGTSNEQYF | TGTGCCAGCACCCGAAGAGCCCTAAAGACCGGGACTAGTAACGAGCAGTACTTC
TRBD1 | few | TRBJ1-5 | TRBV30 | CAWSVQGNQPQHF | TGTGCCTGGAGTGTACAGGGGAATCAGCCCCAGCATTTT
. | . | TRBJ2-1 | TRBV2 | CASSDWVEGAELENEQFF | TGTGCCAGCAGTGACTGGGTAGAAGGGGCGGAGCTTGAAAATGAGCAGTTCTTC
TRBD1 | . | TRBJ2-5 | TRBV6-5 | CASSYSTGGKTQYF | TGTGCCAGCAGTTACTCGACAGGGGGAAAGACCCAGTACTTC
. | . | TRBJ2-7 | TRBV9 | CASSWTASSYEQYF | TGTGCCAGCAGCTGGACAGCGAGCTCCTACGAGCAGTACTTC
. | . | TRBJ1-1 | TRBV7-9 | CASSLEGPEAFF | TGTGCCAGCAGCTTGGAGGGGCCTGAAGCTTTCTTT
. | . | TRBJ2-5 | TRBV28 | CASSSGAFDETQYF | TGTGCCAGCAGTTCTGGGGCCTTCGATGAGACCCAGTACTTC
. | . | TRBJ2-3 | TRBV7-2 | CASSSPGYTSTDTQYF | TGTGCCAGCAGCTCCCCAGGGTATACTAGCACAGATACGCAGTATTTT
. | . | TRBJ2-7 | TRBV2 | CASSEFGVSSYEQYF | TGTGCCAGCAGTGAATTTGGAGTAAGCTCCTACGAGCAGTACTTC
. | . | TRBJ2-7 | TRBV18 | CASSPPVQNYEQYF | TGTGCCAGCTCACCACCGGTACAGAACTACGAGCAGTACTTC
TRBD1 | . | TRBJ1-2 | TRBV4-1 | CASSQVDREYGYTF | TGCGCCAGCAGCCAAGTTGACAGGGAGTATGGCTACACCTTC
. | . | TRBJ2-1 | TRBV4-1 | CASSAGPLRSGDYNEQFF | TGCGCCAGCAGCGCGGGACCCTTGCGTAGCGGAGACTACAATGAGCAGTTCTTC
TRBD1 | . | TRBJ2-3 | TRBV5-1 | CASSLRTGGSDTQYF | TGCGCCAGCAGCTTGCGGACAGGGGGATCAGATACGCAGTATTTT
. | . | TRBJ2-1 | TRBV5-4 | CASRHRDYNEQFF | TGTGCCAGCAGGCATAGAGACTACAATGAGCAGTTCTTC
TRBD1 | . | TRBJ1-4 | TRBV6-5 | CASSRDRGWEKLFF | TGTGCCAGCAGCCGGGACAGGGGGTGGGAAAAACTGTTTTTT
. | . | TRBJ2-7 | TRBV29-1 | CSVRDSLYTYEQYF | TGCAGCGTGAGAGACAGCTTATACACCTACGAGCAGTACTTC
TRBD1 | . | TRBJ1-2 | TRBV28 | CASSYHEGGGYTF | TGTGCTAGCAGCTACCACGAAGGGGGCGGCTACACCTTC
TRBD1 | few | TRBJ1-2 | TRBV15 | CATSRPGQGYGYTF | TGTGCCACCAGCAGGCCGGGACAGGGGTATGGCTACACCTTC
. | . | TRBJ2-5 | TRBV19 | CASSIDRGIGETQYF | TGTGCCAGTAGTATAGATCGGGGGATAGGCGAGACCCAGTACTTC
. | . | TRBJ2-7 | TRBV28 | CASRPSGGSYEQYF | TGTGCCAGCAGGCCGAGCGGAGGCTCCTACGAGCAGTACTTC
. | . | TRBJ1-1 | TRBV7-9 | CSSSLVQGSTEAFF | TGTTCCAGCAGCTTAGTGCAGGGGAGCACTGAAGCTTTCTTT
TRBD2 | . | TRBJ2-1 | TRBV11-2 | CASSRGTSGSYNEQFF | TGTGCCAGCAGCCGTGGGACTAGCGGATCCTACAATGAGCAGTTCTTC
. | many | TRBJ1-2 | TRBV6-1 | CAIEQDRSQGYTF | TGTGCCATTGAACAAGACAGGTCTCAGGGCTACACCTTC
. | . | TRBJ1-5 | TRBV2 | CASSGQNSNQPQHF | TGTGCCAGCAGTGGGCAGAATAGCAATCAGCCCCAGCATTTT
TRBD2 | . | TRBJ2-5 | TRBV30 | CAWSVLGGRAKETQYF | TGTGCCTGGAGTGTACTTGGCGGGAGGGCCAAAGAGACCCAGTACTTC
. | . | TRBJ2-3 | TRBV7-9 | CASSLDRSTDTQYF | TGTGCCAGCAGCTTAGACAGAAGCACAGATACGCAGTATTTT
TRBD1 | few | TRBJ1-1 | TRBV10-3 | CAISERQGFEAFF | TGTGCCATCAGTGAGAGACAGGGGTTCGAAGCTTTCTTT
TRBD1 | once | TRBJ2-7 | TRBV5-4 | CASSLGQGVPYEQYF | TGTGCCAGCAGCTTGGGGCAGGGGGTTCCCTACGAGCAGTACTTC
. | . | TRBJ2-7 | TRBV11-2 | CASSLTGYEQYF | TGTGCCAGCAGCCTTACAGGGTACGAGCAGTACTTC